This entry features one T cell receptor beta chain sequence. The germline V and J ends were trimmed by 4 bases and 4 bases, with 10 bases remaining between them. Germline V gene data show CDR1 as GTSNPN and CDR2 as SVGIG (reference sequence). There are 12 residues in the CDR3. This sample was taken from a study of blood T cell repertoires in COVID-19. Method: immunoSEQ multiplex PCR; TCRdb's copy keeps in-frame clones and lacks some. In the table there are 85,000 to 90,000 clones, approximately 85% of which are singletons. The clonotype was recovered from a human donor in a cohort sampled during active COVID-19. Sequenced input: peripheral blood. The chain joins TRBV30 to TRBJ2-5; D is ambiguous. This chain's CDR3 is CAWTGFGETQYF. The CDR3, as DNA: TGTGCCTGGACGGGTTTTGGAGAGACCCAGTACTTC.